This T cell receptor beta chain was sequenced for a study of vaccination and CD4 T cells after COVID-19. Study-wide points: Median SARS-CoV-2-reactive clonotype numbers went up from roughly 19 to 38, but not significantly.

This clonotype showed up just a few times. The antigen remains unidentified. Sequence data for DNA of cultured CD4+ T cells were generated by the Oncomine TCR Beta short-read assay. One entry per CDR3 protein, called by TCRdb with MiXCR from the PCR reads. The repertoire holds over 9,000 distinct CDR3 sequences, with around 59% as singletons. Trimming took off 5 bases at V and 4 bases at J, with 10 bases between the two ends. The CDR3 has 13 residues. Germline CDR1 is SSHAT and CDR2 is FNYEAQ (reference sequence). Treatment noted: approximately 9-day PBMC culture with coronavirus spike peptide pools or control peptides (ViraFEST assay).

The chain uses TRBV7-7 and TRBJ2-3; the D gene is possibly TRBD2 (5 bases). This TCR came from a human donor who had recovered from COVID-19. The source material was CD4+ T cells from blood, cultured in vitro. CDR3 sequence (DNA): TGTGCCAGCAGCCCTTTGCGGGCAGATACGCAGTATTTT. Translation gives CASSPLRADTQYF.